The present TCR beta chain was sequenced within a study of tumor-infiltrating lymphocytes in primary liver carcinoma. It was from approximately 20-30 mg of unsorted bulk tissue that RNA and DNA were co-extracted. Researchers generated TCR beta cDNA from approximately 0.55 ug of total RNA, relying on a constant-region primer. Libraries covering TCR beta were generated through three nested multiplex PCR rounds (using a slightly modified ARM-PCR). Primers for the first two PCR rounds were TRBV1-TRBV30 forward primers and a C-beta reverse primer (around 10 cycles per round). TCRdb reanalysed the multiplex PCR reads using MiXCR and keeps one entry per CDR3 protein. The table shows approximately 22,000 distinct CDR3 sequences, with about 65% occurring only once. On this clonotype: A read error may account for a junction end that differs from germline.

The CDR3 runs 16 residues. The germline V gene has CDR1 SGHAT and CDR2 FQNNGV. The chain recombines TRBV11-2 with TRBJ1-3; D may be TRBD1 (6 bases). Sequencing was performed on liver tumor tissue from sampling region 1. Subset described: tumor region T1, superior pole. The clonotype was recovered from a man aged 35 to 55 with primary liver carcinoma and hepatitis B virus infection. The CDR3 here is CTSNLSGVGSGNTIYF. In DNA form, the CDR3 reads TGTACCAGCAACTTGTCAGGGGTCGGCTCTGGAAACACCATATATTTT. Supplemented by reference TRBV11-2 and TRBJ1-3, the full variable domain reads EAGVAQSPRYKIIEKRQSVAFWCNPISGHATLYWYQQILGQGPKLLIQFQNNGVVDDSQLPKDRFSAERLKGVDSTLKIQPAKLEDSAVYLCTSNLSGVGSGNTIYFGEGSWLTVV.